This note documents a single T cell receptor (beta chain) sequence. Its antigen is undetermined. The data derive from a study of shared clonotypes between healthy human individuals. Study in general: The plates for each donor numbered three CD4 naive, three CD4 memory, two CD8 naive and one CD8 memory.

Researchers divided each subset's genomic DNA evenly across several immunoSEQ plates. Measured with immunoSEQ multiplex PCR; TCRdb has only the in-frame clones, and not every one. The data contain about 2,500,000 clones, roughly 92% of them singletons. Findings and limits, study-wide: Sharing of clonotypes among donors was expected to vary with sequencing depth. Represented diversity (both genetic and exposure-history) was limited by the small number of donors.

The sequence was obtained from a man aged 18 to 29 in good health. Sequencing used naive CD4+ T cells sorted from blood. Subset denoted: CD45RA+ positively selected.

CDR3 coding DNA: TGTGCCAGCCCTGAGGCGTGGCCCCCGCCACGAGATACGCAGTATTTT. Encoded protein: CASPEAWPPPRDTQYF. V and J are TRBV28 and TRBJ2-3; no clear D. The CDR3 sequence is 16 residues long. The V gene lost 8 bases and the J gene lost 5 bases, with 23 bases spanning the gap. Germline assignment: CDR1 MDHEN and CDR2 SYDVKM.